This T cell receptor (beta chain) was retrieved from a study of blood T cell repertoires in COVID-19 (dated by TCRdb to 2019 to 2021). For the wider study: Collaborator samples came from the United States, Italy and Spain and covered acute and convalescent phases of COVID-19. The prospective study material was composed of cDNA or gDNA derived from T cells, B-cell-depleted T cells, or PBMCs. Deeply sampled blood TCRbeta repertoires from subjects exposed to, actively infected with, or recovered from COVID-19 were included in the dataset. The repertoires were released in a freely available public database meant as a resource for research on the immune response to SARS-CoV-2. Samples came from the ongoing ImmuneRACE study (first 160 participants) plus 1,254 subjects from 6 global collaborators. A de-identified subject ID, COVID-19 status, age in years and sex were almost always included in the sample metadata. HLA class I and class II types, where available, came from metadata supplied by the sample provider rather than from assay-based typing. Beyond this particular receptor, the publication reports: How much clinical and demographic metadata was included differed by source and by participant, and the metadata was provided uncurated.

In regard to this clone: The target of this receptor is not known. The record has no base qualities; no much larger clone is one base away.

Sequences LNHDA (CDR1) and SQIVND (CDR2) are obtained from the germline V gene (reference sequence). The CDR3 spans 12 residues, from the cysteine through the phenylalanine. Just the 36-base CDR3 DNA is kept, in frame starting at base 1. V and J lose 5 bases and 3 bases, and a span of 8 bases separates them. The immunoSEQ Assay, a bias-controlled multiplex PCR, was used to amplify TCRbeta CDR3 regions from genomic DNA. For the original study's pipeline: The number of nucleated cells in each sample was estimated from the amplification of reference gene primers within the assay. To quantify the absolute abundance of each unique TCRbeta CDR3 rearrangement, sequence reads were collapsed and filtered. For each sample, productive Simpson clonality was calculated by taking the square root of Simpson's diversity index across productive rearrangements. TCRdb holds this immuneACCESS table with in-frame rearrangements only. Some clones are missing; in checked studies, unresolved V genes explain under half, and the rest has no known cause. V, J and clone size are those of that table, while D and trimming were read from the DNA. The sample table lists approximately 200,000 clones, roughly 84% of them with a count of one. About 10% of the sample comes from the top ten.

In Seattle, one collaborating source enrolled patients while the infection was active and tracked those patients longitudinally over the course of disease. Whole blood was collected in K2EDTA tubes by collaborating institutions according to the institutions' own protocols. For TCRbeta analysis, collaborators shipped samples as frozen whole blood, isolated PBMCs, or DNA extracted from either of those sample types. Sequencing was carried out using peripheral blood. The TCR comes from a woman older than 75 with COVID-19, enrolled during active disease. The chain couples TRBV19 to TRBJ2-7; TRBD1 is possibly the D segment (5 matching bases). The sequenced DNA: TGTGCCAGTAGTGACAGAGGCTACGAGCAGTACTTC. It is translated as CASSDRGYEQYF.